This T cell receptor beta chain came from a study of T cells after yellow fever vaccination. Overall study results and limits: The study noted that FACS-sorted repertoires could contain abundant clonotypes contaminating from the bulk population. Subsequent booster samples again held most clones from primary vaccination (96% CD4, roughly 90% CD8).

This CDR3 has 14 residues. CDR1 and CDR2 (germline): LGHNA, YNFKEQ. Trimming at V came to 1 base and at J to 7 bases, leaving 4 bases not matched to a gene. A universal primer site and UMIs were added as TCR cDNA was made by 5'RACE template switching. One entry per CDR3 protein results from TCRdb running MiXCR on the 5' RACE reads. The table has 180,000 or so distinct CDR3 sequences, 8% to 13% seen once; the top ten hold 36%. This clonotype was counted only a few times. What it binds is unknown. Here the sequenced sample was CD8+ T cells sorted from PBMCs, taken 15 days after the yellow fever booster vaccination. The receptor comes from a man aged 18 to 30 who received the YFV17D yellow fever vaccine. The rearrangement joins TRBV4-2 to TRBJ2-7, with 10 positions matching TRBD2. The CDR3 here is CASSQGLAGGEQYF. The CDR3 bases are TGTGCCAGCAGCCAAGGATTAGCGGGGGGTGAGCAGTACTTC.